The subject of this entry is one T cell receptor (beta chain). These data are taken from a study of blood T cell repertoires in COVID-19. Study at large: Spain, Italy and the United States supplied samples that represented acute and convalescent COVID-19. In each case, the material was cDNA or gDNA derived from T cells, B-cell-depleted T cells, or PBMCs.

The V gene lost 2 bases and the J gene lost 4 bases, with 6 bases spanning the gap. The CDR3 loop spans 12 amino acids. From germline, CDR1 is SGHTA and CDR2 FQGNSA. Methods used by the authors: Amplifying reference gene primers gave estimates of nucleated cell counts. TCRdb keeps only in-frame clones here, not all; method: immunoSEQ multiplex PCR. The V and J calls and clone size were taken over from that table, and D and trimming were inferred from the DNA. There are about 83,000 clones in the sample; approximately 90% occur only once, and 3% lies in the top ten. This receptor was obtained from a woman aged 50 to 60 with active or convalescent COVID-19. This chain joins TRBV7-2 and TRBJ2-7; TRBD1 might be the D (6 bases). Material: peripheral blood. DNA of the CDR3: TGTGCCAGCAGCTTAACAGGGTACGAGCAGTACTTC. It encodes CASSLTGYEQYF.